This TCR beta chain is from a study of Graves' ophthalmopathy and Graves' hyperthyroidism. Study-level information: Blood was drawn at initial diagnosis, before any treatment.

Study-wide results and limits: Appearing in blood as well were most expanded thyroid clonotypes above 0.001 frequency. Using a 13-signature model, the authors split ophthalmopathy from stable hyperthyroidism, with roughly 90% sensitivity and roughly 83% specificity.

Ophthalmopathy donors were characterized by moderate-to-severe activity, CAS of at least 3, NOSPECS of at least 4, and duration under 3 months. The authors amplified TCR beta CDR3 regions, and they did so from RNA transcripts for repertoire sequencing. RT-PCR was first run with HTBI primers, then multiplex PCR in a second round. TCRdb called the multiplex PCR reads again in MiXCR, with one record for every CDR3 protein. This table has 45,000 to 60,000 distinct CDR3 sequences, roughly half appearing once. This clonotype was found many times. Its antigen is unidentified. Germline V CDR1 and CDR2: DFQATT, SNEGSKA (reference sequence). The CDR3 length is 13 residues. Deletions cut 6 bases from V and 2 bases from J, with 14 bases between.

The TCR comes from an adult woman with Graves' ophthalmopathy. The sequencing input was peripheral blood. The chain couples TRBV20-1 to TRBJ2-7; D perhaps matches TRBD2 (5 bases). The CDR3 nucleotides read TGCAGTGCCGAGGAGGAGGCCCCCTACGAGCAGTACTTC. Residues: CSAEEEAPYEQYF.